This T cell receptor (beta chain) was identified during a study of T cells after yellow fever vaccination. Regarding this clonotype: What it binds is unknown.

In TCRdb, the 5' RACE reads were re-called with MiXCR into one record per CDR3 protein. The table shows approximately 550,000 distinct CDR3 sequences, with 13% occurring only once. Trimming took 0 bases from V and 4 from J; bases not matched to a gene: 6. CDR1 and CDR2 from the germline V gene are SGHRS and YFSETQ. The CDR3 spans 16 residues. General study findings and limits: Although most clonotypes did not, a small share appeared in both CD4 and CD8 compartments.

This sequence originates from a young man who received the YFV17D yellow fever vaccine. This sequence joins TRBV5-1 and TRBJ1-2; 10 positions match TRBD1. The sample here was PBMCs, taken on the day of the yellow fever booster vaccination. In DNA form, the CDR3 reads TGCGCCAGCAGCTTGGGACAGGGGGCGCTTCCCTATGGCTACACCTTC. As protein: CASSLGQGALPYGYTF.